Listed below are T cell receptor beta chains from one sample, sequenced in a study of CD8+ T cells in alopecia areata. The table came from immunoSEQ multiplex PCR; TCRdb's copy has only in-frame clones and leaves some out. This sample has some 98,000 clones, with 60% to 65% found just once. The sample here was CD8+ T cells sorted from blood, taken at week 4, from a patient treated with tofacitinib. The source of these receptors is a human donor with alopecia areata. Both conserved end residues are part of each CDR3. D genes are given only for firm matches. The listing skips clone size in some rows; elsewhere it reads once, few, many or a size class.

TRBD2	TRBV5-1	TRBJ2-1	NA	12	TGTGCCGCGGGGGGATCTGGCAATGAGCAGTTCTTC	CAAGGSGNEQFF
TRBD1	TRBV7-8	TRBJ2-1	NA	16	TGTGCCAGCAGCGGGCCGGGGACAGGGCCCTACAATGAGCAGTTCTTC	CASSGPGTGPYNEQFF
TRBD1	TRBV4-1	TRBJ1-5	NA	16	TGCGCCAGCAGCCATGTACAGGGGTTAGGTGATCAGCCCCAGCATTTT	CASSHVQGLGDQPQHF
NA	TRBV6-7	TRBJ1-2	NA	15	TGTGCCAGCAGTTACTGTGAGGTCTGTGAGGGTGGCTACACCTTC	CASSYCEVCEGGYTF
TRBD2	TRBV11-2	TRBJ2-4	many	15	TGTGCCAGCAGCCCCCTTGGCGGGGGATCGAACATTCAGTACTTC	CASSPLGGGSNIQYF
NA	TRBV4-1	TRBJ2-1	NA	14	TGCGCCAGCAGCCTTGGGCAGGGGTCCAATGAGCAGTTCTTC	CASSLGQGSNEQFF
NA	TRBV7-9	TRBJ1-2	NA	15	TGTGCCAGCAGCTCACAAGGGACGGCACTTGATGGCTACACCTTC	CASSSQGTALDGYTF
NA	TRBV5-1	TRBJ2-7	NA	14	TGCGCCAGCAGCCGGGACTGGGCTGGGGACGAGCAGTACTTC	CASSRDWAGDEQYF
NA	TRBV6-5	TRBJ1-2	NA	15	TGTGCCAGCAGTTACTCGATCGCACGAGGGGACGGCTACACCTTC	CASSYSIARGDGYTF
NA	TRBV30	TRBJ2-7	NA	14	TGTGCCTGTGCCCCGGGGAGCAGCTCCTACGAGCAGTACTTC	CACAPGSSSYEQYF
NA	TRBV5-1	TRBJ2-7	NA	15	TGCGCCAGCAGCTTGGCGCAGGGGAGCTCCTACGAGCAGTACTTC	CASSLAQGSSYEQYF
NA	TRBV7-9	TRBJ2-5	NA	15	TGTGCCAGCAGCCTACCCGGACGGGACCAAGAGACCCAGTACTTC	CASSLPGRDQETQYF
NA	TRBV4-1	TRBJ2-7	NA	16	TGCGCCAGCAGCCCATCTCAGGAGTGGGAGAGGTACGAGCAGTACTTC	CASSPSQEWERYEQYF
TRBD1	TRBV29-1	TRBJ2-2	few	14	TGCAGCGCCGAGGAAGGGGGCGCCTCCGGGGAGCTGTTTTTT	CSAEEGGASGELFF
NA	TRBV29-1	TRBJ2-1	NA	13	TGCAGCGTTGCGGGACAAGGTTACAATGAGCAGTTCTTC	CSVAGQGYNEQFF
NA	TRBV5-5	TRBJ2-7	NA	13	TGTGCCAGCAGCTTGGTGGTCGGGGACGAGCAGTACTTC	CASSLVVGDEQYF
TRBD1	TRBV11-2	TRBJ2-1	NA	12	TGTGCCAGCAGCTTTGTAGGGGGCGAGCAGTTCTTC	CASSFVGGEQFF
TRBD1	TRBV23-1	TRBJ2-3	NA	17	TGCGCCAGCAGTCAACCAGGGGACAGGGGGCGATTTTATACGCAGTATTTT	CASSQPGDRGRFYTQYF
TRBD2	TRBV2	TRBJ2-5	NA	16	TGTGCCAGCAGTGTGGATGGACTAGCGGGGGAAGAGACCCAGTACTTC	CASSVDGLAGEETQYF
NA	TRBV5-1	TRBJ1-1	NA	14	TGCGCCAGCAGCTTGACGGGGCTTGGCACTGAAGCTTTCTTT	CASSLTGLGTEAFF
NA	TRBV19	TRBJ2-1	few	13	TGTGCCAGTAGTATAGACAGGGGCGATGAGCAGTTCTTC	CASSIDRGDEQFF
TRBD2	TRBV9	TRBJ2-3	NA	18	TGTGCCAGCAGCGAAGAATTGGGCGGGAGGGCCCTCGCAGATACGCAGTATTTT	CASSEELGGRALADTQYF
TRBD2	TRBV7-3	TRBJ2-3	NA	15	TGTGCCAGCAGCCCTGAGGGACTAAACACAGATACGCAGTATTTT	CASSPEGLNTDTQYF
NA	TRBV25-1	TRBJ2-7	few	13	TGTGCCAGCAGAGGACAGACCTCCTACGAGCAGTACTTC	CASRGQTSYEQYF
NA	TRBV5-6	TRBJ2-2	NA	13	TGTGCCAGCAGCCTCCTGGGATCCGGGGAGCTGTTTTTT	CASSLLGSGELFF
TRBD1	TRBV9	TRBJ2-2	NA	18	TGTGCCAGCAGCGTGTCCGGGACAGATGTCGCGAACACCGGGGAGCTGTTTTTT	CASSVSGTDVANTGELFF
NA	TRBV27	TRBJ1-1	NA	15	TGTGCCAGCAGTCCCTCCCCAGGTTCTTACACTGAAGCTTTCTTT	CASSPSPGSYTEAFF
NA	TRBV21-1	TRBJ2-7	few	13	TGTGGCCAGGAATTTCCAGGGGGTAACGAGCAGTACTTC	CGQEFPGGNEQYF
NA	TRBV27	TRBJ1-5	NA	12	TGTGCCAGCAGTCCCCCCGGGCAGCCCCAGCATTTT	CASSPPGQPQHF
NA	TRBV29-1	TRBJ2-5	few	14	TGCAGCGTCTTAGGTACCGGGGAGCTAGAGACCCAGTACTTC	CSVLGTGELETQYF
TRBD2	TRBV5-1	TRBJ2-1	NA	15	TGCGCCAGCAGCTTGTCGAGCGGGGGGGCCAATGAGCAGTTCTTC	CASSLSSGGANEQFF
TRBD1	TRBV29-1	TRBJ2-1	NA	12	TGCAGCGTTAGGACAGGGAGGAATGAGCAGTTCTTC	CSVRTGRNEQFF
NA	TRBV27	TRBJ2-7	NA	12	TGTGCCAGCGGCCGACTAGGCTACGAGCAGTACTTC	CASGRLGYEQYF
NA	TRBV7-2	TRBJ2-7	NA	14	TGTGCCAGCAGCCTAGGCGGAAACTCCTACGAGCAGTACTTC	CASSLGGNSYEQYF
NA	TRBV9	TRBJ2-5	NA	15	TGTGCCAGCAGCGTCACGGGGCTGGCATGGGAGACCCAGTACTTC	CASSVTGLAWETQYF
NA	TRBV4-1	TRBJ2-7	NA	14	TGCGCCAGCAGCCAAGTACAGGGTCGGAACGAGCAGTACTTC	CASSQVQGRNEQYF
NA	TRBV5-1	TRBJ1-1	NA	14	TGCGCCAGCAGCTTCAGGGACGGTGGAGCTGAAGCTTTCTTT	CASSFRDGGAEAFF